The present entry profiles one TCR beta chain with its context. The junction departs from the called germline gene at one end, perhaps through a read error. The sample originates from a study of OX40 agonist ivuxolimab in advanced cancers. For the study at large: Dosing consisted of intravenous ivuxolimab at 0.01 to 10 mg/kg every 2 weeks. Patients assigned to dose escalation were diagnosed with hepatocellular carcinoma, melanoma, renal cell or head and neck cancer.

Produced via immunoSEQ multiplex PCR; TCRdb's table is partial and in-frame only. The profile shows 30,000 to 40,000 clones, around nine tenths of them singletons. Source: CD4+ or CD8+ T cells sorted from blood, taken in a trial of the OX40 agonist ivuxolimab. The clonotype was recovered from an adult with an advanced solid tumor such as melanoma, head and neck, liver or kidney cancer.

The CDR3 is CASGLANLAGVQYF. The CDR3 coding sequence is TGTGCCAGCGGCTTGGCGAATCTAGCGGGAGTTCAGTACTTC. The chain has TRBV5-4 and TRBJ2-4; 10 nucleotides line up with TRBD2. The germline CDR1 and CDR2 sequences are SGHNT and YYREEE (reference sequence). The CDR3 has 14 residues.